This passage covers 5 T cell receptor delta chains from one sample sequenced in a study of γδ T cells in repeated Plasmodium falciparum infection. TCRdb fed the multiplex PCR reads into CATT to redo clone calling. Of 85,000 to 100,000 delta-chain clones listed, roughly 0.98% are singletons. Vgamma9/Vdelta2+ and Vdelta2-negative gammadelta T cells were flow-sorted from PBMC for bulk sequencing. Material: gamma-delta T cells from blood. These receptors originate from a pool of human donors (malaria-infected and uninfected, not separated).

Note on this clone: TCRdb has a much larger clone's protein, which differs at residue 4 from the translation of this DNA, likely because of a read error; what is shown is the protein translated from the DNA. This rearrangement joins TRDV2 to TRDJ3; 13 bases match TRDD3. TCRdb carries no J gene annotation; the J gene was assigned here by matching the DNA with germline. The CDR3 extends over 21 amino acids. Germline loops: CDR1 GEAIGNYY, CDR2 EKD. CDR3 protein: CACNTLFTGGYASWDTRQMFF. The DNA for the CDR3 is TGTGCCTGTAACACCTTGTTTACTGGGGGATACGCGTCCTGGGACACCCGACAGATGTTTTTC.

Comments on this clone: The translation of this DNA and the TCRdb protein of a much larger clone differ at residue 12, probably owing to a read error; the protein shown here is translated from the DNA. The rearrangement joins TRDV2 to TRDJ1; weak D call: TRDD3 (5 bases). TCRdb does not report a J gene; here it was assigned by matching the DNA to germline references. Germline CDR1 and CDR2: GEAIGNYY and EKD. This CDR3 region has 15 residues. The V and J ends lost 1 base and 10 bases respectively, with 21 bases between them. CDR3 sequence (DNA): TGTGCCTGTGACACGTTGGAATTAAACTGGAAGAGACTCATCTTT. Translating gives CACDTLELNWKRLIF.

Only a few counts were recorded for this clone. The protein that TCRdb holds for this DNA derives from a much larger clone and differs from the translated DNA at residue 17, which likely indicates a read error; the protein shown here is translated from the DNA. The V gene call reads TRDV2; no J gene was called; whether TRDD3, the table's D call, matches the DNA was not checked. CDR1 is GEAIGNYY and CDR2 is EKD in the germline V gene. This CDR3 is 18 amino acids long. This CDR3 is CACDTVATGGTYTDKLTF. The CDR3 nucleotides are TGTGCCTGTGACACCGTCGCTACTGGTGGGACGTACACCGATAAACTCACCTTT.

This clone was seen more than once but under ten times. The likely explanation is a read error, given a far larger clone one base away. The sample has other DNA sequences that encode this CDR3 too. The chain uses TRDV2 and TRDJ1, with 9 bases that match TRDD3. Since TCRdb gives no J gene, matching the DNA to germline was used here to assign it. CDR3 length: 23 residues. Germline values: CDR1 GEAIGNYY, CDR2 EKD. The V and J ends lost 3 bases and 3 bases, in that order; junction bases with no gene match: 31. The CDR3 DNA follows: TGTGCCTGTGACCTTCGCCATCTAGAGAACTTACTGGGGGACACACCCCGCTCCGATAAACTCATCTTT. It translates to CACDLRHLENLLGDTPRSDKLIF.

Note on this clone: This sequence is one base from a far larger clone and is likely a read error. The identical CDR3 is also encoded by other nucleotide sequences in the sample. The CDR3 nucleotides are TGCGCCTGTGTACTTCCTTTCCCTCGCCTACTGGGGGGTAAGTACACCGATAAACTCATCTTT. Protein product: CACVLPFPRLLGGKYTDKLIF. The chain combines TRDV2 with TRDJ1, with TRDD3 matching over 8 bases. The J gene is absent in TCRdb and was assigned here via DNA matching to germline. CDR1 GEAIGNYY and CDR2 EKD come from the germline V gene. The CDR3 is 21 residues long.